These 8 T cell receptor beta chains were sequenced from one sample in a study of PD-L1 blockade in urothelial cancer. TCRdb's table, derived via immunoSEQ multiplex PCR, lists solely in-frame clones and lacks some. Counted here are about 74,000 clones, around 90% occurring once; the ten biggest clones make up more than 3.5%. Noted time point: pretreatment peripheral blood. Sequenced here: PBMCs, sampled around atezolizumab (anti-PD-L1) treatment. These receptor sequences come from a man in his 70s with urothelial cancer.

The chain couples TRBV7-9 to TRBJ2-5; a possible D gene is TRBD1 (5 bases). V lost 1 base to trimming and J lost 4 bases, with 13 bases between them. The CDR3 contains 15 residues. Per germline, CDR1 SEHNR and CDR2 FQNEAQ (reference sequence). DNA for the CDR3: TGTGCCAGCAGCTTAGTCCTGGGGCAGGGAGAGACCCAGTACTTC. It encodes CASSLVLGQGETQYF. Drawing the rest from reference TRBV7-9 and TRBJ2-5, the complete variable domain is DTGVSQNPRHKITKRGQNVTFRCDPISEHNRLYWYRQTLGQGPEFLTYFQNEAQLEKSRLLSDRFSAERPKGSFSTLEIQRTEQGDSAMYLCASSLVLGQGETQYFGPGTRLLVL.

This clone was detected a few times. The rearrangement uses TRBV14 and TRBJ1-2; weak D call: TRBD1 (5 bases). Trimming removed 4 bases from V and 10 bases from J, with 13 bases in between. CDR3 size: 12 residues. Germline V gives CDR1 SGHDN, CDR2 FVKESK. CDR3 sequence reads: CASSLLSGHYTF. Here the CDR3 DNA reads TGTGCCAGCAGCCTGTTGTCAGGGCACTACACCTTC. Full variable domain (remainder filled in from reference TRBV14 and TRBJ1-2): EAGVTQFPSHSVIEKGQTVTLRCDPISGHDNLYWYRRVMGKEIKFLLHFVKESKQDESGMPNNRFLAERTGGTYSTLKVQPAELEDSGVYFCASSLLSGHYTFGSGTRLTVV.

The chain employs TRBV19 and TRBJ1-1; D is possibly TRBD1 (5 bases). CDR1 and CDR2 from the germline V gene are LNHDA and SQIVND (reference sequence). The V and J ends lost 6 bases and 2 bases respectively, with 10 bases between them. This CDR3 is 13 amino acids long. The DNA of the CDR3 is TGTGCCAGTAGGTCCAGGGCTAACACTGAAGCTTTCTTT. Residues: CASRSRANTEAFF.

This clone was seen just once. The chain uses TRBV27 and TRBJ1-1; TRBD1 agrees at 9 bases. The CDR3 sequence is 16 residues long. Germline V gene data show CDR1 as MNHEY and CDR2 as SMNVEV (reference sequence). The junction had 14 bases not matched to a gene; V was cut back by 7 bases and J by 5 bases. In DNA form, the CDR3 reads TGTGCCAGCACGGGCGGGGAGGACAGGGGAAGGACTGAAGCTTTCTTT. Encoded protein: CASTGGEDRGRTEAFF.

The chain uses TRBV6-5 and TRBJ1-1; the D gene is possibly TRBD1 (5 bases). Trimming cost V 0 bases and J 5 bases, with 10 bases left between them. Per the germline V gene, CDR1 is MNHEY and CDR2 is SVGAGI. The CDR3 spans 14 residues. The CDR3 DNA reads TGTGCCAGCAGTTACTCAGGGGAGGGGACTGAAGCTTTCTTT. Its protein is CASSYSGEGTEAFF.

This clone was detected only once. This rearrangement joins TRBV5-7 to TRBJ2-6; D unclear. TRBV5-7 is classed as an ORF, of uncertain function. The ends were cut back, 6 bases at V and 5 bases at J, with 21 bases in the middle. The CDR3 loop spans 17 amino acids. Written as DNA, the CDR3 is TGTGCCAGCAATGCACGTCTTGCGCAAAGTCGGGCCAACGTCCTGACTTTC. This sequence encodes CASNARLAQSRANVLTF.

The J gene is TRBJ2-2, the V gene TRBV6-6; 7 positions agree with TRBD1. The germline V gene encodes CDR1 MNHNY and CDR2 SVGAGI (reference sequence). After removal of 7 bases from V and 0 bases from J, the junction contained 8 bases not matched to a gene. The CDR3 consists of 16 residues. The CDR3 sequence is CASNGRQGPNTGELFF. In DNA, the CDR3 is TGTGCCAGCAATGGGAGACAGGGACCGAACACCGGGGAGCTGTTTTTT.

The V gene is TRBV4-1, the J gene TRBJ2-1, with no clear D. The CDR3 is made up of 15 amino acids. The V end was cut by 4 bases, the J end by 4 bases, with 14 bases between. Germline assignment: CDR1 MGHRA and CDR2 YSYEKL. The CDR3 sequence: CASSPDSQRYNEQFF. The DNA of the CDR3 is TGCGCCAGCAGCCCCGACTCCCAGAGATACAATGAGCAGTTCTTC.